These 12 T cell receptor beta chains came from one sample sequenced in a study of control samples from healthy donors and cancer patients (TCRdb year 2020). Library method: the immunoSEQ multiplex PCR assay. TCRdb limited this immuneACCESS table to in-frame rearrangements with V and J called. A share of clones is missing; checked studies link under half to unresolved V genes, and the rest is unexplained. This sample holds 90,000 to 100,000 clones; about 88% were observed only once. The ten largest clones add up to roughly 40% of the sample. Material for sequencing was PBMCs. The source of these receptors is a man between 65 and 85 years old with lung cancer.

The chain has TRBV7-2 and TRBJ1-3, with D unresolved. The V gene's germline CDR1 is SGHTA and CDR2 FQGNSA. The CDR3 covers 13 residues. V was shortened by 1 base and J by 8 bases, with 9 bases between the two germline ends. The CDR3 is CASSLDASDTIYF. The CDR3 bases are TGTGCCAGCAGCTTAGACGCGTCGGACACCATATATTTT.

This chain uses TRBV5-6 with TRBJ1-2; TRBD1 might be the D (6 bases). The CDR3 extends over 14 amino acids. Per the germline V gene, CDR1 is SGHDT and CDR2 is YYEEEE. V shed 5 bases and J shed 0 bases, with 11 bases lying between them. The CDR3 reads CASRNRVANYGYTF. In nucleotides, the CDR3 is TGTGCCAGCAGGAACAGGGTGGCTAACTATGGCTACACCTTC.

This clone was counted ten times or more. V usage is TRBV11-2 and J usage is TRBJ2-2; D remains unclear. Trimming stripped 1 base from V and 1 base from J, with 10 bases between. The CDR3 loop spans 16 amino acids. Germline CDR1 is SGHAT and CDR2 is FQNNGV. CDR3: CASSLGLVGNTGELFF. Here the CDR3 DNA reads TGTGCCAGCAGCTTAGGACTGGTGGGGAACACCGGGGAGCTGTTTTTT. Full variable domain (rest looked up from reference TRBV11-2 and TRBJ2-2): EAGVAQSPRYKIIEKRQSVAFWCNPISGHATLYWYQQILGQGPKLLIQFQNNGVVDDSQLPKDRFSAERLKGVDSTLKIQPAKLEDSAVYLCASSLGLVGNTGELFFGEGSRLTVL.

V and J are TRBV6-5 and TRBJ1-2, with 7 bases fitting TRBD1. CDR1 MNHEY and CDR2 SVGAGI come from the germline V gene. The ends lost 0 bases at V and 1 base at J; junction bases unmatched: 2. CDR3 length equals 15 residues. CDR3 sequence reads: CASSYSRGRNYGYTF. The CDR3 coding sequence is TGTGCCAGCAGTTACTCTAGGGGGCGTAACTATGGCTACACCTTC.

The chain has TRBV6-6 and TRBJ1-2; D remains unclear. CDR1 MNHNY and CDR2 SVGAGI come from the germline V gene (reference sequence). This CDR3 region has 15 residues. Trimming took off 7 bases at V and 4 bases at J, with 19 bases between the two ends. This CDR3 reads CASTLRGGLLYGYTF. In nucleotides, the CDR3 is TGTGCCAGCACCCTACGGGGAGGGCTTCTCTATGGCTACACCTTC.

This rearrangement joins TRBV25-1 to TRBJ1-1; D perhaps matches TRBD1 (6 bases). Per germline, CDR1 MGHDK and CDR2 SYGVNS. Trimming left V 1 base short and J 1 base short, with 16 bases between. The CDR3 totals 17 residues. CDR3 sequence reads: CASSEWGGRAGNTEAFF. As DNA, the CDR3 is TGTGCCAGCAGTGAATGGGGGGGGCGCGCCGGGAACACTGAAGCTTTCTTT.

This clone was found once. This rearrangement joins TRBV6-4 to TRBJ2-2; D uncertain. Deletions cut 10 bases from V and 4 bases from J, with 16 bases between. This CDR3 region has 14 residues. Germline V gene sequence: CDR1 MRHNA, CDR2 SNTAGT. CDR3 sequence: CATQPQPGTGELFF. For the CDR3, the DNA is TGTGCCACCCAGCCCCAACCCGGCACCGGGGAGCTGTTTTTT.

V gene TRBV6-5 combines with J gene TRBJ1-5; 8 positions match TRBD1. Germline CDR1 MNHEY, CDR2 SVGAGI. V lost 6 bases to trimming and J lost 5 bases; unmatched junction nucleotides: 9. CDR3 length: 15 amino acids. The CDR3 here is CASRPTGGVDQPQHF. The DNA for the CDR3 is TGTGCCAGCAGACCTACAGGGGGGGTCGATCAGCCCCAGCATTTT.

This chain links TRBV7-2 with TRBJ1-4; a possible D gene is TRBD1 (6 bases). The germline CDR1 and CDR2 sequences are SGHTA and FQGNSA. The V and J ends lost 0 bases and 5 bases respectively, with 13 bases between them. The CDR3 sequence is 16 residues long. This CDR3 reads CASSLARGARNEKLFF. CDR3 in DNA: TGTGCCAGCAGCTTAGCTCGGGGGGCGAGAAATGAAAAACTGTTTTTT. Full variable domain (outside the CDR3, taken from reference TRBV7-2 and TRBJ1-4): GAGVSQSPSNKVTEKGKDVELRCDPISGHTALYWYRQSLGQGLEFLIYFQGNSAPDKSGLPSDRFSAERTGGSVSTLTIQRTQQEDSAVYLCASSLARGARNEKLFFGSGTQLSVL.

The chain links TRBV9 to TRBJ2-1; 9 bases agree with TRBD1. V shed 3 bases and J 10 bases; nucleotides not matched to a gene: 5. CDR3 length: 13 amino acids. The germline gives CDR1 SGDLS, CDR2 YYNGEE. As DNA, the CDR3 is TGTGCCAGCAGCGCAACAGGGGGCGGGGAGCAGTTCTTC. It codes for CASSATGGGEQFF.

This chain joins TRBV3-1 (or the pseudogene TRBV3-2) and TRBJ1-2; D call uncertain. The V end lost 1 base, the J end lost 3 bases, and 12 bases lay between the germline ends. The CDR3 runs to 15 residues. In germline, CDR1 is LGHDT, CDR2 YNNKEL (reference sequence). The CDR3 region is CASSQAGIADYGYTF. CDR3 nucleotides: TGTGCCAGCAGCCAAGCCGGGATCGCTGACTATGGCTACACCTTC.

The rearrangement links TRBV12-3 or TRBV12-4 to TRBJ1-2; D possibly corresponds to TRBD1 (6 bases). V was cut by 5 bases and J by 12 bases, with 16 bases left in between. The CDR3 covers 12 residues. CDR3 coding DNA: TGTGCCAGCAGTAAACAGGGCTTTTCCAACACCTTC. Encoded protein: CASSKQGFSNTF.